This entry lists 9 T cell receptor beta chains sequenced from one sample in a study of cytomegalovirus exposure and HLA in healthy donors. PCR involved 60 Vbeta and 13 Jbeta primers. The data were produced by immunoSEQ multiplex PCR, yet TCRdb's version contains in-frame clones alone and is incomplete. The repertoire includes over 110,000 clones, roughly four fifths of them detected once, and roughly 10% sits in the top ten. The source material was PBMCs. Receptors were obtained from a woman between 45 and 65 years old in good health and CMV-seropositive.

This clone was seen a single time. The V and J genes are TRBV2 and TRBJ2-3, with 11 bases aligning to TRBD2. Germline-derived CDR1 and CDR2 are SNHLY and FYNNEI. The CDR3 has 17 residues. V shed 4 bases, J shed 1 base, and the junction held 7 bases outside the gene matches. CDR3: CASSVAGGHGGTDTQYF. The DNA for the CDR3 is TGTGCCAGCAGTGTAGCGGGGGGGCACGGGGGCACAGATACGCAGTATTTT.

V is TRBV5-1 and J is TRBJ1-1, with 8 nucleotides matching TRBD1. Per germline, CDR1 SGHRS and CDR2 YFSETQ. V trimming: 3 bases; J trimming: 3 bases; junction bases outside the gene matches: 4. The CDR3 extends over 14 amino acids. Here the CDR3 DNA reads TGCGCCAGCAGCTGGGACAGGCCCGACACTGAAGCTTTCTTT. This sequence encodes CASSWDRPDTEAFF.

The rearrangement links TRBV5-1 to TRBJ1-5; D unresolved. The CDR3 extends over 15 amino acids. CDR1 is SGHRS and CDR2 is YFSETQ in the germline V gene. The V end was cut by 2 bases, the J end by 3 bases, with 12 bases between. For the CDR3, the DNA is TGCGCCAGCAGCTTTGAGGGCGGGATCAATCAGCCCCAGCATTTT. Its translation is CASSFEGGINQPQHF. Variable domain in full (rest from reference TRBV5-1 and TRBJ1-5): KAGVTQTPRYLIKTRGQQVTLSCSPISGHRSVSWYQQTPGQGLQFLFEYFSETQRNKGNFPGRFSGRQFSNSRSEMNVSTLELGDSALYLCASSFEGGINQPQHFGDGTRLSIL.

The genes are TRBV7-9 and TRBJ2-5; D is unresolved. The V gene's germline CDR1 is SEHNR and CDR2 FQNEAQ (reference sequence). The CDR3 is 13 residues long. Between the trimmed V and J ends, which lost 2 bases and 2 bases, there was a span of 6 bases. The CDR3: CASSLNSQETQYF. CDR3 nucleotides: TGTGCCAGCAGCTTAAACAGTCAAGAGACCCAGTACTTC.

The chain couples TRBV6-5 to TRBJ1-1, with D possibly being TRBD1 (6 bases). This CDR3 is built from 13 residues. Germline-derived CDR1 and CDR2 are MNHEY and SVGAGI. V was cut by 7 bases and J by 5 bases, with 14 bases left in between. CDR3 nucleotide sequence: TGTGCCAGCACCCGAGGGGGAGGGACTGAAGCTTTCTTT. It specifies CASTRGGGTEAFF.

The genes are TRBV30 and TRBJ1-1; D remains unclear. The CDR3 length is 13 residues. Germline values: CDR1 GTSNPN, CDR2 SVGIG (reference sequence). V shed 2 bases and J shed 5 bases, with 12 bases lying between them. The CDR3 region has the DNA TGTGCCTGGAGTTCCCTGGGAGGAACTGAAGCTTTCTTT. It yields the protein CAWSSLGGTEAFF.

The chain carries TRBV10-3 and TRBJ2-3; 10 bases fit TRBD1. V lost 5 bases, J lost 3 bases, and 8 bases stayed unmatched. Looked up from germline, CDR1 is ENHRY and CDR2 is SYGVKD. The CDR3 runs to 16 residues. The CDR3 DNA reads as TGTGCCATCAGTTCCCCGACAGGGGGCGAGACAGATACGCAGTATTTT. This codes for CAISSPTGGETDTQYF.

In its sample, this clone was seen once. This sequence joins TRBV4-1 and TRBJ2-3; 7 nucleotides match TRBD2. There are 17 residues in the CDR3. From germline, CDR1 is MGHRA and CDR2 YSYEKL. J was trimmed by 3 bases and V by 0 bases; bases with no gene match: 9. In DNA form, the CDR3 reads TGCGCCAGCAGCCAAGAACCCGTACGGGGGGTTACAGATACGCAGTATTTT. It specifies CASSQEPVRGVTDTQYF.

The gene calls are TRBV9 and TRBJ2-5; a possible D gene is TRBD2 (7 bases). Germline CDR1 reads SGDLS; CDR2 reads YYNGEE. This CDR3 is built from 17 residues. V lost 3 bases and J lost 5, with 23 bases in between. CDR3 sequence reads: CASSEGGGRTPSETQYF. The CDR3 DNA reads as TGTGCCAGCAGCGAGGGAGGGGGGCGTACCCCCTCGGAGACCCAGTACTTC. The full variable domain, completed using reference TRBV9 and TRBJ2-5, is DSGVTQTPKHLITATGQRVTLRCSPRSGDLSVYWYQQSLDQGLQFLIQYYNGEERAKGNILERFSAQQFPDLHSELNLSSLELGDSALYFCASSEGGGRTPSETQYFGPGTRLLVL.